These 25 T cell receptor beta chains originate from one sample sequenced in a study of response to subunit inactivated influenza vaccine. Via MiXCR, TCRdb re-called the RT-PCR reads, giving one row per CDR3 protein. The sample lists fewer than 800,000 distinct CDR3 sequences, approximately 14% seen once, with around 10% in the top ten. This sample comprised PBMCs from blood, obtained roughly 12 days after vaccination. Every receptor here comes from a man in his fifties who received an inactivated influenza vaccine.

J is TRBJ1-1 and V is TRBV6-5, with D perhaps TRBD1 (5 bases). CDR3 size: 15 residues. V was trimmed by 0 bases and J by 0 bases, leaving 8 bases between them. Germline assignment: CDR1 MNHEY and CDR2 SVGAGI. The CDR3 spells CASSYSGLMNTEAFF. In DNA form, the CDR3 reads TGTGCCAGCAGTTACTCGGGGCTCATGAACACTGAAGCTTTCTTT.

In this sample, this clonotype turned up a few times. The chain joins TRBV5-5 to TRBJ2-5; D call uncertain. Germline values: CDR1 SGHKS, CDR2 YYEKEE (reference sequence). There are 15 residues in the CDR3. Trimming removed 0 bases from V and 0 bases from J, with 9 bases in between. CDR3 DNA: TGTGCCAGCAGCTTGGGCTTTGCCTACCAAGAGACCCAGTACTTC. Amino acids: CASSLGFAYQETQYF. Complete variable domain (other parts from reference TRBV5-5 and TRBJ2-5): DAGVTQSPTHLIKTRGQQVTLRCSPISGHKSVSWYQQVLGQGPQFIFQYYEKEERGRGNFPDRFSARQFPNYSSELNVNALLLGDSALYLCASSLGFAYQETQYFGPGTRLLVL.

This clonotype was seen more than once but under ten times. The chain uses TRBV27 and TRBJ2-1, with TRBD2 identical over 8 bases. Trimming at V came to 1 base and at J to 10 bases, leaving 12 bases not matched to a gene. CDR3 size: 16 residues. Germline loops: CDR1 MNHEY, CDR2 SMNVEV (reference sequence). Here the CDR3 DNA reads TGTGCCAGCAGTTTATGGAGCGGGAGATTTGTAGGGGAGCAGTTCTTC. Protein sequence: CASSLWSGRFVGEQFF.

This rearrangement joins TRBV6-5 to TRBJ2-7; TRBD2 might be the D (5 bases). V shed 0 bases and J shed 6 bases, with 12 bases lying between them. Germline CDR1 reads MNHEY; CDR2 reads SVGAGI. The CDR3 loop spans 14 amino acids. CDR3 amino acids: CASSYSKDLGEQYF. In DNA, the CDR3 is TGTGCCAGCAGTTACTCGAAGGACTTGGGCGAGCAGTACTTC.

The CDR3: CASRTGTGGTEAFF. CDR3 coding DNA: TGTGCCAGCAGGACCGGGACAGGAGGGACTGAAGCTTTCTTT. The V call is TRBV12-3 or TRBV12-4, the J call TRBJ1-1, with 8 positions matching TRBD1. The length of the CDR3 is 14 residues. V lost 6 bases and J lost 5; bases outside the gene matches: 8.

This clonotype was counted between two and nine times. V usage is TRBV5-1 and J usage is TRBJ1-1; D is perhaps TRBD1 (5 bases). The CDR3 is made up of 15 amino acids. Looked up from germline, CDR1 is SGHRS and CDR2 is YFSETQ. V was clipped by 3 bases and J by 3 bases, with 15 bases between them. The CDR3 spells CASSWGVQRHTEAFF. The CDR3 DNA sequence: TGCGCCAGCAGCTGGGGGGTGCAGAGGCACACTGAAGCTTTCTTT.

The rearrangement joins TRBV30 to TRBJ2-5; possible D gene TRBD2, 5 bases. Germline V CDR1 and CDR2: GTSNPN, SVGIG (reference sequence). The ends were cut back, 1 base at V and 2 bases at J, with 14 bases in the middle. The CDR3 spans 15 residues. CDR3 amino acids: CAWSARTLLQETQYF. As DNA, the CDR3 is TGTGCCTGGAGTGCTAGGACTCTGCTACAAGAGACCCAGTACTTC.

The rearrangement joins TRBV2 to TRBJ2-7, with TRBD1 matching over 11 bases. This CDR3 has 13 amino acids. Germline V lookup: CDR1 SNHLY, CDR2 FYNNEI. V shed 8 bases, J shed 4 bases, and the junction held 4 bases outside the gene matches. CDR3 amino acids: CASCRDRGYEQYF. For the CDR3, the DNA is TGTGCCAGCTGCCGGGACAGGGGGTACGAGCAGTACTTC. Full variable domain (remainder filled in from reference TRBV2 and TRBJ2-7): EPEVTQTPSHQVTQMGQEVILRCVPISNHLYFYWYRQILGQKVEFLVSFYNNEISEKSEIFDDQFSVERPDGSNFTLKIRSTKLEDSAMYFCASCRDRGYEQYFGPGTRLTVT.

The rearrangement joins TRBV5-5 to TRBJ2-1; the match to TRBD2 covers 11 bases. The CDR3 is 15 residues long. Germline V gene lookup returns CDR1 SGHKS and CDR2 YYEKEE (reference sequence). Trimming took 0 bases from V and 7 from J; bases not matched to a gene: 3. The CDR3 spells CASSLGLAGKNEQFF. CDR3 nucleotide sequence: TGTGCCAGCAGCTTGGGACTAGCGGGGAAGAATGAGCAGTTCTTC.

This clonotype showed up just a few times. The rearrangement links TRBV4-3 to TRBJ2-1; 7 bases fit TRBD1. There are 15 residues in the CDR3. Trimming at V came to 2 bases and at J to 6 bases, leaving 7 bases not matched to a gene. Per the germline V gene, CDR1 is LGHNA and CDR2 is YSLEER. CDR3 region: CASSQFLAGGNEQFF. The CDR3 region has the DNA TGCGCCAGCAGCCAATTTCTAGCAGGGGGCAATGAGCAGTTCTTC.

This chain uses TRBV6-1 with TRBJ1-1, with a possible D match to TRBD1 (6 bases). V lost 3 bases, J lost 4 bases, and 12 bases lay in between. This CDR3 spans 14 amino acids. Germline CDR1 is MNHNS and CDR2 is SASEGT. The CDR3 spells CASSDWQGTTEAFF. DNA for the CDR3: TGTGCCAGCAGTGACTGGCAGGGGACCACTGAAGCTTTCTTT.

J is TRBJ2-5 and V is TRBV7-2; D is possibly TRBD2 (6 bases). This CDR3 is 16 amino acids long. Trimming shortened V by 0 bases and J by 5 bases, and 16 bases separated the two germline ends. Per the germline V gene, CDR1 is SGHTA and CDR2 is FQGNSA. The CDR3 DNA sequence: TGTGCCAGCAGCTTAGCGCGGTACGGAGGGGTGGAGACCCAGTACTTC. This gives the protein CASSLARYGGVETQYF.

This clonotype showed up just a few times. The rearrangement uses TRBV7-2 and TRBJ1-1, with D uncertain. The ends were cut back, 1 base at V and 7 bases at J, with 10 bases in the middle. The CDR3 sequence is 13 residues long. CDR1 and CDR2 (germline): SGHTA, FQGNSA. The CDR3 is CASSLEKPFEAFF. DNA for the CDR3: TGTGCCAGCAGCTTAGAAAAACCCTTTGAAGCTTTCTTT.

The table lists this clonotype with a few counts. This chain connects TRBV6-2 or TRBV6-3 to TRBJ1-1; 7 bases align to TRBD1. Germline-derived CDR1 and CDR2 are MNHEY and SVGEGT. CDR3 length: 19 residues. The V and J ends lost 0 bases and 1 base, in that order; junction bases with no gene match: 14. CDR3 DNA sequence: TGTGCCAGCAGTTACTCAAGGACGACGACAGGGACGTGGAACACTGAAGCTTTCTTT. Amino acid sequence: CASSYSRTTTGTWNTEAFF.

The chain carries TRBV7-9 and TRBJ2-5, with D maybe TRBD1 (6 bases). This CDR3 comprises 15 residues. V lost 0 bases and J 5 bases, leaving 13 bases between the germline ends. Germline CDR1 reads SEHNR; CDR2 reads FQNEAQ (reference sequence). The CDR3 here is CASSLADRHGETQYF. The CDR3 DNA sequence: TGTGCCAGCAGCTTAGCGGACAGACACGGGGAGACCCAGTACTTC.

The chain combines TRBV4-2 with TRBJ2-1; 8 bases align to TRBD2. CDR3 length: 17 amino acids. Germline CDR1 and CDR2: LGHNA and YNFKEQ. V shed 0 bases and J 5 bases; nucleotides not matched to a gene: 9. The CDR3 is CASSQDRAAGGHNEQFF. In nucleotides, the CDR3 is TGTGCCAGCAGCCAAGATCGTGCGGCGGGGGGACACAATGAGCAGTTCTTC.

The chain's CDR3 is CASSTWDHQGSTEAFF. CDR3 DNA: TGTGCCAGCAGTACCTGGGACCACCAAGGAAGCACTGAAGCTTTCTTT. V gene TRBV12-3 or TRBV12-4 combines with J gene TRBJ1-1; D might be TRBD1 (5 bases). Trimming shortened V by 5 bases and J by 4 bases, and 20 bases separated the two germline ends. This CDR3 is built from 16 residues.

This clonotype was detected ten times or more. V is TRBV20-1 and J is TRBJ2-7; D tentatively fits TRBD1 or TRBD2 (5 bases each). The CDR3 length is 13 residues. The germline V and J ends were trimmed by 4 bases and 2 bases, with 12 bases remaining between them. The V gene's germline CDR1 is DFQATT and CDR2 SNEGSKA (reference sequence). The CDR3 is CSAMRGPTYEQYF. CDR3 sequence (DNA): TGCAGTGCTATGAGGGGTCCCACCTACGAGCAGTACTTC.

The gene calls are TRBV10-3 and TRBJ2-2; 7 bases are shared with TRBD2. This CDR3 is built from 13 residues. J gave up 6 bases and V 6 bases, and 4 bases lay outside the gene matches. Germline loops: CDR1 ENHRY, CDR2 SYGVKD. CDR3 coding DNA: TGTGCCATCAGCCCCCTAGCGGCCGGGGAGCTGTTTTTT. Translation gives CAISPLAAGELFF.

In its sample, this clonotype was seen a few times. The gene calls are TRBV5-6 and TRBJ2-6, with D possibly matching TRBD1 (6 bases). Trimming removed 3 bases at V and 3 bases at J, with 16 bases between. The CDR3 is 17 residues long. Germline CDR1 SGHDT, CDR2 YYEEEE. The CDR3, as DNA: TGTGCCAGCAGCTCGGCCGGGACATTTTTTGGGGCCAACGTCCTGACTTTC. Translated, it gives CASSSAGTFFGANVLTF.

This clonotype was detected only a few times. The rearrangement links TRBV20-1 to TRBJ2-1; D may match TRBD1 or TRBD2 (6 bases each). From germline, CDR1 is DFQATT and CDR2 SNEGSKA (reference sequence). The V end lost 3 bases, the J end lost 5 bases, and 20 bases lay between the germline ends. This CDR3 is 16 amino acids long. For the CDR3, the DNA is TGCAGTGCTAGTGTTCTAGGGGGGATCCTTCACAATGAGCAGTTCTTC. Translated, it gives CSASVLGGILHNEQFF.

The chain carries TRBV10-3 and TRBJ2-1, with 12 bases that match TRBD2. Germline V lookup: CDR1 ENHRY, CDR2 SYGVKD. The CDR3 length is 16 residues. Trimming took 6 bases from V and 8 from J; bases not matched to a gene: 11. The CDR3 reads CAISDWTSGIKHEQFF. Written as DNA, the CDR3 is TGTGCCATCAGCGACTGGACTAGCGGGATTAAGCATGAGCAGTTCTTC.

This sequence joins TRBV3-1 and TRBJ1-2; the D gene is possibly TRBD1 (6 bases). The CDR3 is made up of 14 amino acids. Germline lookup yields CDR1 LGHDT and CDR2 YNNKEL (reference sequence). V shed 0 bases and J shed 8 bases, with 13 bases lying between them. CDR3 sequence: CASSQETGSGGYTF. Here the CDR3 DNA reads TGTGCCAGCAGCCAAGAAACAGGGTCGGGCGGCTACACCTTC. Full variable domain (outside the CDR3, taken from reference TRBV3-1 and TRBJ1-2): DTAVSQTPKYLVTQMGNDKSIKCEQNLGHDTMYWYKQDSKKFLKIMFSYNNKELIINETVPNRFSPKSPDKAHLNLHINSLELGDSAVYFCASSQETGSGGYTFGSGTRLTVV.

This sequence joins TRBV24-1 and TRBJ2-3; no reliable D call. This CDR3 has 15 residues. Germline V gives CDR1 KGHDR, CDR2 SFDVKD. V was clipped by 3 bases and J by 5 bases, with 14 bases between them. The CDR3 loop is CATSDARLEEDTQYF. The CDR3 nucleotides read TGTGCCACCAGTGATGCCCGACTTGAAGAAGATACGCAGTATTTT.

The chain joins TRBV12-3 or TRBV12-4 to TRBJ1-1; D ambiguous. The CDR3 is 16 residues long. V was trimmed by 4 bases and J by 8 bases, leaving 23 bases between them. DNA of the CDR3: TGTGCCAGCAGTTCTTGGACCGAAGTCCGTCTCGTAGAAGCTTTCTTT. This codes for CASSSWTEVRLVEAFF.